This passage covers 25 T cell receptor beta chains from one sample sequenced in a study of memory CD4+ T cells and cytomegalovirus serostatus. Single viable CD3+CD4+CD8-CD45RO+ cells were sorted as the memory CD4+ T cells. Produced via immunoSEQ multiplex PCR; TCRdb's table is partial and in-frame only. The repertoire holds around 63,000 clones, with around 82% as singletons. Sequenced: memory CD4+ T cells from blood. Every receptor here comes from an adult in good health and CMV-seronegative. Some clones in this sample may be carry-over from other donors' samples.

CDR3 region: CAWRGGPRTEAFF. The CDR3 DNA follows: TGTGCCTGGAGAGGGGGACCCCGGACTGAAGCTTTCTTT. This chain joins TRBV30 and TRBJ1-1; D is perhaps TRBD1 (6 bases). V dropped 3 bases and J dropped 5 bases, with 13 bases sitting between them. The CDR3 is made up of 13 amino acids. Germline V lookup: CDR1 GTSNPN, CDR2 SVGIG (reference sequence).

The chain links TRBV4-3 to TRBJ1-3; D remains ambiguous. The V end was cut by 0 bases, the J end by 9 bases, with 15 bases between. Germline lookup yields CDR1 LGHNA and CDR2 YSLEER. The CDR3 loop spans 15 amino acids. The CDR3 sequence is CASSQDWAQGGTIYF. DNA of the CDR3: TGCGCCAGCAGCCAAGATTGGGCCCAAGGAGGCACCATATATTTT.

This chain joins TRBV7-2 and TRBJ2-7; possibly TRBD1 for D (7 bases). Trimming left V 4 bases short and J 5 bases short, with 24 bases between. CDR3 size: 17 residues. Germline CDR1 SGHTA, CDR2 FQGNSA. In DNA form, the CDR3 reads TGTGCCAGCAGCTCCCAAGGAGGGGGCTTCAAGGGGAACGAGCAGTACTTC. This sequence encodes CASSSQGGGFKGNEQYF.

The rearrangement uses TRBV5-1 and TRBJ1-5; TRBD1 is a possible D gene (5 bases). V gave up 2 bases and J gave up 5 bases, with 11 bases separating them. Germline CDR1 SGHRS, CDR2 YFSETQ. The CDR3 covers 14 residues. The CDR3 loop reads CASSFGAGDQPQHF. The DNA for the CDR3 is TGCGCCAGCAGCTTCGGGGCCGGGGATCAGCCCCAGCATTTT. Full variable domain (outside the CDR3, taken from reference TRBV5-1 and TRBJ1-5): KAGVTQTPRYLIKTRGQQVTLSCSPISGHRSVSWYQQTPGQGLQFLFEYFSETQRNKGNFPGRFSGRQFSNSRSEMNVSTLELGDSALYLCASSFGAGDQPQHFGDGTRLSIL.

This chain joins TRBV19 and TRBJ2-1, with TRBD1 identical over 10 bases. Germline V gene data show CDR1 as LNHDA and CDR2 as SQIVND (reference sequence). Trimming cost V 8 bases and J 7 bases; bases outside gene matches: 8. CDR3 length: 14 residues. CDR3 nucleotides: TGTGCCAGTTCGGGACAGGGGTGGTGGAATGAGCAGTTCTTC. It translates to CASSGQGWWNEQFF.

Only a few counts were recorded for this clone. The genes are TRBV29-1 and TRBJ2-1; D may be TRBD2 (5 bases). Germline V lookup: CDR1 SQVTM, CDR2 ANQGSEA. This CDR3 comprises 11 residues. Trimming took 4 bases from V and 5 from J, leaving 6 bases between them. CDR3 amino acids: CSVVGDNEQFF. The CDR3 DNA reads as TGCAGCGTTGTCGGGGACAATGAGCAGTTCTTC.

The V call is TRBV28, the J call TRBJ2-7, with D possibly being TRBD2 (5 bases). The germline CDR1 and CDR2 sequences are MDHEN and SYDVKM. The CDR3 consists of 18 residues. V dropped 3 bases and J dropped 6 bases, with 27 bases sitting between them. CDR3 DNA sequence: TGTGCCAGCAGTTTGATAGGACTTCCACCACTCACTTTGGGCGAGCAGTACTTC. Translating gives CASSLIGLPPLTLGEQYF.

V usage is TRBV28 and J usage is TRBJ2-3, with D hard to call. Trimming left V 7 bases short and J 6 bases short, with 8 bases between. CDR1 is MDHEN, CDR2 SYDVKM, per germline. CDR3 size: 11 residues. The CDR3 DNA reads as TGTGCCAGCAACCTCAGGGATACGCAGTATTTT. This gives the protein CASNLRDTQYF. The full variable domain, with the rest looked up from reference TRBV28 and TRBJ2-3, is DVKVTQSSRYLVKRTGEKVFLECVQDMDHENMFWYRQDPGLGLRLIYFSYDVKMKEKGDIPEGYSVSREKKERFSLILESASTNQTSMYLCASNLRDTQYFGPGTRLTVL.

This chain connects TRBV19 to TRBJ2-3, with 7 bases aligning to TRBD1. V trimming: 4 bases; J trimming: 0 bases; junction bases outside the gene matches: 13. Germline values: CDR1 LNHDA, CDR2 SQIVND (reference sequence). The CDR3 has 18 residues. The CDR3 region is CASSRGFDRASSTDTQYF. In DNA form, the CDR3 reads TGTGCCAGTAGTAGGGGCTTTGACAGGGCCTCTAGCACAGATACGCAGTATTTT.

The genes are TRBV9 and TRBJ2-7, with 10 bases that match TRBD1. Germline V gene data show CDR1 as SGDLS and CDR2 as YYNGEE. Losses at the gene ends were 4 bases for V and 4 bases for J; bases not matched to a gene: 5. The CDR3 has 14 amino acids. DNA for the CDR3: TGTGCCAGCAGCTTTGGACAGGGGGTTTACGAGCAGTACTTC. Amino acids: CASSFGQGVYEQYF.

The rearrangement links TRBV12-5 to TRBJ2-5, with no clear D. Per the germline V gene, CDR1 is LGHNT and CDR2 is FRNRAP. V was cut by 2 bases and J by 3 bases, with 4 bases left in between. The CDR3 extends over 12 amino acids. The CDR3, as DNA: TGTGCTAGTGGTTTGAGAGAAGAGACCCAGTACTTC. This gives the protein CASGLREETQYF.

In its sample, this clone was seen once. V gene TRBV7-2 combines with J gene TRBJ2-7; 14 bases line up with TRBD2. This CDR3 is built from 16 residues. The junction had 6 bases not matched to a gene; V was cut back by 4 bases and J by 4 bases. Germline V gene lookup returns CDR1 SGHTA and CDR2 FQGNSA. For the CDR3, the DNA is TGTGCCAGCAGCTCATCACGGACTAGCGGGGGGTACGAGCAGTACTTC. It yields the protein CASSSSRTSGGYEQYF.

The chain carries TRBV20-1 and TRBJ1-2; D unresolved. The CDR3 spans 8 residues. The germline CDR1 and CDR2 sequences are DFQATT and SNEGSKA (reference sequence). Trimming took off 8 bases at V and 12 bases at J, with 10 bases between the two ends. The CDR3 nucleotides read TGCAGTCCCACTTCCAACACCTTC. Residues: CSPTSNTF.

The J gene is TRBJ1-2, the V gene TRBV15; 8 positions match TRBD1. The germline gives CDR1 LNHNV, CDR2 YYDKDF (reference sequence). There are 15 residues in the CDR3. Germline trimming cut 2 bases from V and 7 bases from J; bases unmatched to any gene: 9. The CDR3 coding sequence is TGTGCCACCAGCAGACCCACGCCCGACAGGGGTGGCTACACCTTC. Translated: CATSRPTPDRGGYTF.

V is TRBV9 and J is TRBJ1-2, with TRBD1 as a possible D gene (6 bases). The CDR3 is made up of 18 amino acids. With 3 bases removed from V and 4 bases from J, the gap between germline ends came to 25 bases. Per germline, CDR1 SGDLS and CDR2 YYNGEE. In DNA, the CDR3 is TGTGCCAGCAGCGCAGGCCTACGGGACATCCGAACTGGCTATGGCTACACCTTC. Protein sequence: CASSAGLRDIRTGYGYTF.

The CDR3 loop reads CASNRQHSNQPQHF. The CDR3 bases are TGTGCCAGCAATAGACAGCATAGCAATCAGCCCCAGCATTTT. The V gene is TRBV2, the J gene TRBJ1-5; tentatively, D is TRBD1 (5 bases). Trimming removed 7 bases at V and 0 bases at J, with 10 bases between. The CDR3 consists of 14 residues. The germline gives CDR1 SNHLY, CDR2 FYNNEI.

The chain couples TRBV2 to TRBJ2-7; 7 bases are a match to TRBD1. The V and J ends lost 3 bases and 5 bases, in that order; junction bases with no gene match: 1. This CDR3 is built from 12 residues. Germline V gene lookup returns CDR1 SNHLY and CDR2 FYNNEI. The CDR3 reads CASSDRGNEQYF. As DNA, the CDR3 is TGTGCCAGCAGTGACAGGGGGAACGAGCAGTACTTC.

This clone was counted only a few times. This chain uses TRBV14 with TRBJ1-1; 9 positions match TRBD1. The CDR3 runs 18 residues. The V and J ends lost 2 bases and 4 bases, in that order; junction bases with no gene match: 14. The germline CDR1 and CDR2 sequences are SGHDN and FVKESK. The CDR3 region has the DNA TGTGCCAGCAGCCAAAGGACAGGGGTGGGGTTAGGGAGCACTGAAGCTTTCTTT. Translated: CASSQRTGVGLGSTEAFF. The full variable domain, in which reference TRBV14 and TRBJ1-1 provide the parts outside the CDR3, is EAGVTQFPSHSVIEKGQTVTLRCDPISGHDNLYWYRRVMGKEIKFLLHFVKESKQDESGMPNNRFLAERTGGTYSTLKVQPAELEDSGVYFCASSQRTGVGLGSTEAFFGQGTRLTVV.

This sequence joins TRBV6-1 and TRBJ2-5; TRBD1 or TRBD2 may be the D gene (5 bases each). This CDR3 spans 15 amino acids. Germline CDR1 and CDR2: MNHNS and SASEGT. V was clipped by 7 bases and J by 4 bases, with 19 bases between them. DNA for the CDR3: TGTGCCAGCACCCGAGACTGGGCGAGGGGAGAGACCCAGTACTTC. Its translation is CASTRDWARGETQYF.

The chain combines TRBV7-9 with TRBJ1-1, with D possibly being TRBD1 (6 bases). Trimming cost V 4 bases and J 5 bases, with 17 bases left between them. The CDR3 consists of 15 residues. The germline V gene has CDR1 SEHNR and CDR2 FQNEAQ (reference sequence). The CDR3 nucleotides read TGTGCCAGCAGCTCCGGCGGGACATTTCTAACTGAAGCTTTCTTT. Translating gives CASSSGGTFLTEAFF.

The chain uses TRBV5-4 and TRBJ2-5, with TRBD2 identical over 8 bases. J lost 5 bases, V lost 2 bases, and 5 bases had no gene match. CDR1 and CDR2 from the germline V gene are SGHNT and YYREEE (reference sequence). The CDR3 runs to 14 residues. CDR3 in amino acids: CASSFGLAAETQYF. For the CDR3, the DNA is TGTGCCAGCAGCTTCGGACTAGCCGCGGAGACCCAGTACTTC. Looking up the rest from reference TRBV5-4 and TRBJ2-5 gives the full variable domain: ETGVTQSPTHLIKTRGQQVTLRCSSQSGHNTVSWYQQALGQGPQFIFQYYREEENGRGNFPPRFSGLQFPNYSSELNVNALELDDSALYLCASSFGLAAETQYFGPGTRLLVL.

The rearrangement links TRBV9 to TRBJ1-2; 7 nucleotides align to TRBD1. V shed 0 bases, J shed 6 bases, and the junction held 5 bases outside the gene matches. Germline CDR1 reads SGDLS; CDR2 reads YYNGEE. The CDR3 loop spans 14 amino acids. The CDR3, as DNA: TGTGCCAGCAGCGTAGAGGTAGGGGGCAATGGCTACACCTTC. As protein: CASSVEVGGNGYTF.

This sequence joins TRBV9 and TRBJ2-3, with a tentative D call TRBD1 (6 bases). Germline V gene sequence: CDR1 SGDLS, CDR2 YYNGEE. The CDR3 has 15 residues. Trimming shortened V by 1 base and J by 1 base, and 10 bases separated the two germline ends. The CDR3 loop reads CASSVRQARTDTQYF. Written as DNA, the CDR3 is TGTGCCAGCAGCGTAAGACAGGCACGCACAGATACGCAGTATTTT.

This chain connects TRBV28 to TRBJ1-5; the D is unclear. There are 13 residues in the CDR3. Germline V CDR1 and CDR2: MDHEN, SYDVKM. Trimming left V 6 bases short and J 4 bases short, with 10 bases between. CDR3 protein: CASSSGGNQPQHF. CDR3 coding DNA: TGTGCCAGCAGCTCAGGAGGAAATCAGCCCCAGCATTTT.

The chain joins TRBV18 to TRBJ1-4; possible D gene TRBD1, 5 bases. V shed 8 bases and J shed 8 bases, with 12 bases lying between them. CDR1 is KGHSH, CDR2 LQKENI, per germline. The CDR3 has 12 amino acids. The DNA of the CDR3 is TGTGCCAGCCACTTGCGGGGGGAAAAACTGTTTTTT. It codes for CASHLRGEKLFF.